This record concerns one TCR beta chain sequence. Its antigen is unidentified. Measured with immunoSEQ multiplex PCR; TCRdb has only the in-frame clones, and not every one. The repertoire holds fewer than 200,000 clones, approximately 92% seen once, with around 9.3% in the top ten. This record comes from a study of T cell responses to AZD1222 COVID-19 vaccine. Findings and caveats of the study: Repertoires were obtained only post-peak T cell response. Donors in the cohort were predominantly white British and more often female, and clonal diversity was possibly underestimated.

The sequencing here drew on peripheral blood, taken on day 0 of AZD1222 vaccination. The source is an adult in good health.

CDR3 coding DNA: TGTGCCAGCAGTTTGTTTGGGAACACTGAAGCTTTCTTT. Protein: CASSLFGNTEAFF. The chain has TRBV12-3 or TRBV12-4 and TRBJ1-1, with unresolved D. Between the trimmed V and J ends, which lost 3 bases and 1 base, there was a span of 6 bases. CDR3 length: 13 residues.